The 31 T cell receptor beta chains presented below share a single source sample, sequenced in a study of T cell changes during pregnancy in multiple sclerosis (dated by TCRdb to the late 2010s). Library generation was performed with the immunoSEQ multiplex PCR assay. TCRdb holds this immuneACCESS table with in-frame rearrangements only. Some clones are missing; in checked studies, unresolved V genes explain under half, and the rest has no known cause. The sample table holds fewer than 70,000 clones, of which approximately 94% were seen once. Around 3.2% of the sample lies in the top ten. Sequencing was performed on CD8+ T cells from peripheral blood mononuclear cells, taken in the third trimester of pregnancy. The receptors shown here come from a female donor with multiple sclerosis, enrolled in a pregnancy study.

The rearrangement links TRBV27 to TRBJ2-1, with D possibly matching TRBD2 (5 bases). The CDR3 loop spans 16 amino acids. Trimming stripped 0 bases from V and 5 bases from J, with 14 bases between. CDR1 is MNHEY, CDR2 SMNVEV, per germline (reference sequence). The CDR3 region is CASSLSSGPFHNEQFF. The CDR3 coding sequence is TGTGCCAGCAGTTTATCGAGCGGCCCCTTCCACAATGAGCAGTTCTTC.

The chain is built from TRBV5-1 and TRBJ2-1; perhaps TRBD2 as D (5 bases). V lost 5 bases, J lost 4 bases, and 10 bases lay in between. The CDR3 spans 13 residues. Per the germline V gene, CDR1 is SGHRS and CDR2 is YFSETQ. The CDR3 nucleotides read TGCGCCAGCAGACTAGGAGGTTACAATGAGCAGTTCTTC. As protein: CASRLGGYNEQFF. The full variable domain, rest sourced from reference TRBV5-1 and TRBJ2-1, is KAGVTQTPRYLIKTRGQQVTLSCSPISGHRSVSWYQQTPGQGLQFLFEYFSETQRNKGNFPGRFSGRQFSNSRSEMNVSTLELGDSALYLCASRLGGYNEQFFGPGTRLTVL.

This sequence joins TRBV27 and TRBJ2-5; 9 nucleotides align to TRBD2. Per germline, CDR1 MNHEY and CDR2 SMNVEV (reference sequence). The CDR3 is made up of 16 amino acids. V trimming: 5 bases; J trimming: 6 bases; junction bases outside the gene matches: 13. Here the CDR3 DNA reads TGTGCCAGCAGTCGGAGGGGGCGGGAGGGCCCGAAGACCCAGTACTTC. This sequence encodes CASSRRGREGPKTQYF.

The chain employs TRBV10-3 and TRBJ1-1; 7 bases align to TRBD1. With V trimmed by 2 bases and J by 0 bases, 9 bases remained unmatched. The CDR3 runs 17 residues. Germline V lookup: CDR1 ENHRY, CDR2 SYGVKD. The CDR3 protein is CAISERGRGTLNTEAFF. The CDR3 DNA is TGTGCCATCAGTGAGCGAGGCAGGGGGACTTTGAACACTGAAGCTTTCTTT.

This rearrangement joins TRBV13 to TRBJ2-1; 16 nucleotides line up with TRBD2. CDR3 length: 17 amino acids. The V and J ends lost 3 bases and 2 bases, in that order; junction bases with no gene match: 1. In germline, CDR1 is PRHDT, CDR2 FYEKMQ (reference sequence). The CDR3 DNA follows: TGTGCCAGCAGCTTGGGACTAGCGGGAGGGACCTACAATGAGCAGTTCTTC. It is translated as CASSLGLAGGTYNEQFF.

The rearrangement uses TRBV7-8 and TRBJ2-3, with 7 bases matching TRBD2. This CDR3 is 14 amino acids long. The germline V gene has CDR1 SGHVS and CDR2 FQNEAQ. Trimming at V came to 5 bases and at J to 2 bases, leaving 4 bases not matched to a gene. CDR3 DNA sequence: TGTGCCAGCAGCAAAGCGGGACCCACAGATACGCAGTATTTT. This translates into CASSKAGPTDTQYF.

This clone was detected only once. V and J are TRBV28 and TRBJ1-1; D unresolved. The CDR3 has 15 amino acids. Trimming removed 2 bases at V and 0 bases at J, with 10 bases between. The germline gives CDR1 MDHEN, CDR2 SYDVKM. CDR3 loop: CASSLRAGMNTEAFF. The CDR3 nucleotides are TGTGCCAGCAGTTTACGTGCGGGTATGAACACTGAAGCTTTCTTT.

This clone turned up a few times. This chain links TRBV6-1 with TRBJ2-3; 10 bases are a match to TRBD2. Germline loops: CDR1 MNHNS, CDR2 SASEGT. CDR3 length: 17 residues. Trimming removed 1 base from V and 3 bases from J; junction bases left unmatched: 7. The CDR3 nucleotides read TGTGCCAGCAGTGAAGTACAGCGGGAGGGATGGACAGATACGCAGTATTTT. Translated: CASSEVQREGWTDTQYF.

The table lists this clone with a count of one. The V and J genes are TRBV2 and TRBJ2-1, with 8 nucleotides matching TRBD2. Per the germline V gene, CDR1 is SNHLY and CDR2 is FYNNEI. The CDR3 has 15 residues. Unmatched junction bases numbered 11, after V lost 6 bases and J lost 7 bases. The CDR3 region is CASSEGLGKGNEQFF. CDR3 DNA: TGTGCCAGCAGCGAGGGACTAGGGAAGGGGAATGAGCAGTTCTTC.

The rearrangement uses TRBV7-9 and TRBJ2-5, with 12 bases aligning to TRBD2. Germline V CDR1 and CDR2: SEHNR, FQNEAQ (reference sequence). CDR3 size: 15 residues. Germline trimming cut 5 bases from V and 4 bases from J; bases unmatched to any gene: 5. CDR3 in DNA: TGTGCCAGCAGCATACCGGGACTAGCGGGAGAGACCCAGTACTTC. As protein: CASSIPGLAGETQYF.

The DNA for the CDR3 is TGTGCCAGCAGCTCCACAGGGGGCGCGGGGGAGACCCAGTACTTC. Encoded protein: CASSSTGGAGETQYF. This sequence joins TRBV13 and TRBJ2-5, with TRBD1 identical over 9 bases. The CDR3 length is 15 residues. The V gene's germline CDR1 is PRHDT and CDR2 FYEKMQ (reference sequence). V shed 4 bases, J shed 5 bases, and the junction held 8 bases outside the gene matches.

The chain is built from TRBV29-1 and TRBJ2-1, with 8 bases matching TRBD1. Trimming took 1 base from V and 4 from J; bases not matched to a gene: 18. CDR3 size: 19 residues. Germline CDR1 reads SQVTM; CDR2 reads ANQGSEA. The DNA for the CDR3 is TGCAGCGTTGAAGCTAAGGGTGGGGCAAGGGACAGGACTTACAATGAGCAGTTCTTC. Residues: CSVEAKGGARDRTYNEQFF.

The genes are TRBV7-9 and TRBJ2-3; TRBD2 matches at 7 bases. J lost 3 bases, V lost 5 bases, and 8 bases had no gene match. Germline CDR1 SEHNR, CDR2 FQNEAQ (reference sequence). CDR3 length equals 15 residues. CDR3 nucleotide sequence: TGTGCCAGCAGCCTGGGGAGCGGGATGACAGATACGCAGTATTTT. This translates into CASSLGSGMTDTQYF.

As for this clone: An end of the junction does not agree with germline; a read error may underlie this. The rearrangement uses TRBV4-1 and TRBJ2-7; 8 bases line up with TRBD1. The germline CDR1 and CDR2 sequences are MGHRA and YSYEKL. The CDR3 totals 16 residues. The CDR3 sequence: CASRQEPQGVSYEQYF. The DNA for the CDR3 is TGCGCCAGCAGGCAAGAACCACAGGGGGTGTCCTACGAGCAGTACTTC.

This clone showed up just once. CDR3 coding DNA: TGTGCCAGCAGCTTCCTTCGACTAGCGGGAGGACCCACAGATACGCAGTATTTT. Translation: CASSFLRLAGGPTDTQYF. The V and J genes are TRBV7-9 and TRBJ2-3; TRBD2 aligns across 13 bases. This CDR3 has 18 residues. Germline CDR1 reads SEHNR; CDR2 reads FQNEAQ (reference sequence). J lost 2 bases, V lost 3 bases, and 8 bases had no gene match.

This chain links TRBV28 with TRBJ2-7; 10 nucleotides match TRBD1. The CDR3 is made up of 18 amino acids. Germline values: CDR1 MDHEN, CDR2 SYDVKM. V dropped 6 bases and J dropped 0; count of bases not matched to a gene: 14. The CDR3 is CASRFNFYGQGGSYEQYF. The CDR3 DNA is TGTGCCAGCAGGTTCAACTTTTACGGACAGGGGGGCTCCTACGAGCAGTACTTC.

This clone has more than one count but fewer than ten. V and J are TRBV2 and TRBJ1-2; D is unclear. Per germline, CDR1 SNHLY and CDR2 FYNNEI. Trimming took 2 bases from V and 2 from J, leaving 9 bases between them. CDR3 length equals 14 residues. CDR3 in DNA: TGTGCCAGCAGTGAAAGTTTCGGGAACTATGGCTACACCTTC. Residues: CASSESFGNYGYTF.

This chain links TRBV5-6 with TRBJ2-7; 10 bases match TRBD2. Germline V CDR1 and CDR2: SGHDT, YYEEEE. The CDR3 covers 15 residues. J gave up 2 bases and V 1 base, and 3 bases lay outside the gene matches. The CDR3 DNA reads TGTGCCAGCAGCTTGAGCGGGAGGGGCCCCTACGAGCAGTACTTC. Translating gives CASSLSGRGPYEQYF.

This sequence joins TRBV13 and TRBJ2-3; 10 bases fit TRBD2. V gave up 5 bases and J gave up 1 base; unmatched junction bases: 6. The CDR3 runs 16 residues. Germline V CDR1 and CDR2: PRHDT, FYEKMQ (reference sequence). The CDR3 DNA follows: TGTGCCAGCAGCCATAGGACTAGCGGAGGCACAGATACGCAGTATTTT. Protein sequence: CASSHRTSGGTDTQYF.

The chain joins TRBV2 to TRBJ2-1, with TRBD2 identical over 14 bases. Trimming at V came to 9 bases and at J to 9 bases, leaving 7 bases not matched to a gene. The CDR3 loop spans 14 amino acids. The germline V gene encodes CDR1 SNHLY and CDR2 FYNNEI. CDR3 sequence: CARMGLAGDGEQFF. The CDR3 bases are TGTGCCAGGATGGGACTAGCGGGAGATGGTGAGCAGTTCTTC.

The chain couples TRBV9 to TRBJ2-3; 10 bases match TRBD2. Germline V gene sequence: CDR1 SGDLS, CDR2 YYNGEE. J gave up 2 bases and V 0 bases, and 12 bases lay outside the gene matches. This CDR3 has 19 residues. The chain's CDR3 is CASSVEPLAGADFTDTQYF. As DNA, the CDR3 is TGTGCCAGCAGCGTAGAACCGCTAGCGGGGGCTGATTTCACAGATACGCAGTATTTT.

The rearrangement links TRBV9 to TRBJ2-3; TRBD1 might be the D (5 bases). The V end lost 4 bases, the J end lost 2 bases, and 20 bases lay between the germline ends. Germline CDR1 is SGDLS and CDR2 is YYNGEE. This CDR3 region has 17 residues. The CDR3 DNA follows: TGTGCCAGCAGCACCTACTGGGGCGCTTCCTCCACAGATACGCAGTATTTT. Translating gives CASSTYWGASSTDTQYF.

The chain has TRBV7-9 and TRBJ2-1; D is undetermined. V lost 6 bases to trimming and J lost 8 bases, with 8 bases between them. The CDR3 runs 11 residues. CDR1 and CDR2 from the germline V gene are SEHNR and FQNEAQ (reference sequence). Here the CDR3 reads CASRLSDEQFF. The CDR3 bases are TGTGCCAGCAGATTAAGCGATGAGCAGTTCTTC.

V usage is TRBV5-1 and J usage is TRBJ2-3; 13 bases agree with TRBD2. The CDR3 covers 17 residues. Germline loops: CDR1 SGHRS, CDR2 YFSETQ. Germline trimming cut 1 base from V and 4 bases from J; bases unmatched to any gene: 6. The CDR3 DNA reads as TGCGCCAGCAGCTTGCGGGAACTAGCGGGAGGGGCAGATACGCAGTATTTT. Translated, it gives CASSLRELAGGADTQYF.

The genes are TRBV5-1 and TRBJ2-7; 8 bases map to TRBD2. The germline V gene has CDR1 SGHRS and CDR2 YFSETQ. The ends lost 4 bases at V and 1 base at J; junction bases unmatched: 25. The CDR3 consists of 21 residues. Written as DNA, the CDR3 is TGCGCCAGCAGCAGCCCCGCCGTTCAGGGATATCGCGGGAGGCCTTCCTACGAGCAGTACTTC. It is translated as CASSSPAVQGYRGRPSYEQYF.

A few counts support this clone. This rearrangement joins TRBV2 to TRBJ2-7; TRBD2 matches at 7 bases. The CDR3 is 13 residues long. J lost 4 bases, V lost 7 bases, and 7 bases had no gene match. Per germline, CDR1 SNHLY and CDR2 FYNNEI. The CDR3 DNA reads as TGTGCCAGCAAAGGACTAGTAGTGTACGAGCAGTACTTC. Its protein product is CASKGLVVYEQYF.

The V gene is TRBV4-1, the J gene TRBJ1-1; 9 positions match TRBD1. Trimming took 2 bases from V and 0 from J; bases not matched to a gene: 13. This CDR3 is 19 amino acids long. From germline, CDR1 is MGHRA and CDR2 YSYEKL. CDR3 nucleotide sequence: TGCGCCAGCAGCCAATCCGGACAGGGGTTTAAGGGAATGAACACTGAAGCTTTCTTT. Its translation is CASSQSGQGFKGMNTEAFF.

V gene TRBV4-1 combines with J gene TRBJ2-2; D is unclear. The V and J ends lost 1 base and 0 bases respectively, with 9 bases between them. The germline V gene has CDR1 MGHRA and CDR2 YSYEKL. This CDR3 is 16 amino acids long. CDR3 coding DNA: TGCGCCAGCAGCCAAGTCCTTAATTCGAACACCGGGGAGCTGTTTTTT. Its translation: CASSQVLNSNTGELFF.

This sequence joins TRBV5-1 and TRBJ2-7; 8 nucleotides line up with TRBD1. J was trimmed by 1 base and V by 4 bases; bases with no gene match: 1. Germline V gives CDR1 SGHRS, CDR2 YFSETQ. CDR3 length: 13 amino acids. CDR3 DNA sequence: TGCGCCAGCAGCCGGACAGGGTCCTACGAGCAGTACTTC. Amino acid sequence: CASSRTGSYEQYF. Together with reference TRBV5-1 and TRBJ2-7, the CDR3 gives the full variable domain: KAGVTQTPRYLIKTRGQQVTLSCSPISGHRSVSWYQQTPGQGLQFLFEYFSETQRNKGNFPGRFSGRQFSNSRSEMNVSTLELGDSALYLCASSRTGSYEQYFGPGTRLTVT.

A few counts support this clone. The chain employs TRBV11-1 and TRBJ1-1; TRBD1 matches at 11 bases. Germline V lookup: CDR1 SGHAT, CDR2 FQDESV (reference sequence). With 4 bases clipped from V and 3 bases from J, the junction kept 10 bases outside the gene matches. The CDR3 extends over 17 amino acids. In DNA, the CDR3 is TGTGCCAGCAGCTCATTCGGACAGGGGGCGTTCGACACTGAAGCTTTCTTT. It translates to CASSSFGQGAFDTEAFF.

The chain recombines TRBV29-1 with TRBJ1-2; TRBD1 might be the D (6 bases). With 0 bases removed from V and 10 bases from J, the gap between germline ends came to 33 bases. This CDR3 region has 19 residues. Per the germline V gene, CDR1 is SQVTM and CDR2 is ANQGSEA. The CDR3 nucleotides read TGCAGCGTTGAAGAGGGGGCAGGGCCACGGGCCGCCGGGACGGGCGACTACACCTTC. This translates into CSVEEGAGPRAAGTGDYTF.